The subject of this entry is one T cell receptor beta chain. The source of the sample is a study of blood T cell repertoires in COVID-19. Study-level background: The samples span acute and convalescent COVID-19 from the United States, Italy and Spain. Sources were T cells, B-cell-depleted T cells, or PBMCs; the material itself was cDNA or gDNA.

Some clones are missing from TCRdb's copy, which holds only in-frame ones; the method was immunoSEQ multiplex PCR. The profile shows 15,000 or so clones, approximately 86% of them singletons. CDR3 length: 16 residues. Germline CDR1 reads SGHNT; CDR2 reads YYREEE (reference sequence). V shed 2 bases and J shed 0 bases, with 14 bases lying between them. Sequencing was carried out using peripheral blood. The source of this sequence is a human donor in a cohort sampled during active COVID-19. This sequence joins TRBV5-4 and TRBJ1-2; D perhaps matches TRBD1 (5 bases). As DNA, the CDR3 is TGTGCCAGCAGCTTCGGGGGAGCCGAAACTAACTATGGCTACACCTTC. It codes for CASSFGGAETNYGYTF. The full variable domain, rest sourced from reference TRBV5-4 and TRBJ1-2, is ETGVTQSPTHLIKTRGQQVTLRCSSQSGHNTVSWYQQALGQGPQFIFQYYREEENGRGNFPPRFSGLQFPNYSSELNVNALELDDSALYLCASSFGGAETNYGYTFGSGTRLTVV.